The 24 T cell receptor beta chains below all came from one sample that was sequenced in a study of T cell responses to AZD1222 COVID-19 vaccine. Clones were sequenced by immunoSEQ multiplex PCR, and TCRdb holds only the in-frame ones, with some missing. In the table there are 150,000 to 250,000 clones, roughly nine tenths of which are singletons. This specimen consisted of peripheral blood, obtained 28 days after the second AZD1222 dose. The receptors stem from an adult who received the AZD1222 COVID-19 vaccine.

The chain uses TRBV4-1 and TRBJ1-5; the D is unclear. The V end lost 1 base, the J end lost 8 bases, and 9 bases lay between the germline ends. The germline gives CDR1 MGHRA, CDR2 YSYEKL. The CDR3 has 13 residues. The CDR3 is CASSQGGNKPQHF. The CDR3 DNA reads TGCGCCAGCAGCCAAGGGGGTAATAAGCCCCAGCATTTT.

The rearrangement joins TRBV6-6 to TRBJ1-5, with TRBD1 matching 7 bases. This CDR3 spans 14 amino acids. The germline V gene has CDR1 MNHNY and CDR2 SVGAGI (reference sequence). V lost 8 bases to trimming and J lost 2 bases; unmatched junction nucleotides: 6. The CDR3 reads CASRSTGRNQPQHF. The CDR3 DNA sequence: TGTGCCAGCCGTTCGACAGGGCGCAATCAGCCCCAGCATTTT.

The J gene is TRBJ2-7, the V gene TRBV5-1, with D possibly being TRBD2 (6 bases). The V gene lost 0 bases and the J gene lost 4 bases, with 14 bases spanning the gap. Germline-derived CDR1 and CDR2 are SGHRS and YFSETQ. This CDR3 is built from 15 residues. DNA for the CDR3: TGCGCCAGCAGCTTGGGTCCCGGGAGACCTTACGAGCAGTACTTC. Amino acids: CASSLGPGRPYEQYF.

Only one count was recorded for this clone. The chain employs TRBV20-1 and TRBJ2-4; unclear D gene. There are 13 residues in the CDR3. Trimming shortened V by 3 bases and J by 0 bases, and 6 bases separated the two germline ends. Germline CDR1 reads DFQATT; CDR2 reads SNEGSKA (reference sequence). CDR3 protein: CSASTLAKNIQYF. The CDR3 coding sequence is TGCAGTGCTAGTACGCTAGCCAAAAACATTCAGTACTTC.

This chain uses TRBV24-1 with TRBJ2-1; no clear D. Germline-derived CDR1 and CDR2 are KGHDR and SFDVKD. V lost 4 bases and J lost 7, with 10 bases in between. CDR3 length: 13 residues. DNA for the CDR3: TGTGCCACCAGTGACCCCATAGTGAATGAGCAGTTCTTC. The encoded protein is CATSDPIVNEQFF.

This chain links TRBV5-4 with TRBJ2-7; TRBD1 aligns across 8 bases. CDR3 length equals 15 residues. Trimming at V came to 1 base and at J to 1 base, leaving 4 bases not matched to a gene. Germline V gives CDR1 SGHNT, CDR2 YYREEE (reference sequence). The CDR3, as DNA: TGTGCCAGCAGCTTGTCCCAGGGGGCATCCTACGAGCAGTACTTC. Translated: CASSLSQGASYEQYF. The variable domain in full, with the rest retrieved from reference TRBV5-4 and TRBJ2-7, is ETGVTQSPTHLIKTRGQQVTLRCSSQSGHNTVSWYQQALGQGPQFIFQYYREEENGRGNFPPRFSGLQFPNYSSELNVNALELDDSALYLCASSLSQGASYEQYFGPGTRLTVT.

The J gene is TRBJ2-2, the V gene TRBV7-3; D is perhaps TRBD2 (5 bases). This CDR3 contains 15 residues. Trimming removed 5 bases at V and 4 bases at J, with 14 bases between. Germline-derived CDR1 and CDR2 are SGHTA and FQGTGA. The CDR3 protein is CASSLTSRGTGELFF. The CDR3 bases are TGTGCCAGCAGCCTGACGTCTCGGGGCACCGGGGAGCTGTTTTTT.

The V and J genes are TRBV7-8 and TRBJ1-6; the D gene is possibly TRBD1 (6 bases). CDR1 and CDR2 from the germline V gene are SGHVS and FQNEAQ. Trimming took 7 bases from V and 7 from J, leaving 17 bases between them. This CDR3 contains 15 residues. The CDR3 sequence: CASTFPGRGNSPLHF. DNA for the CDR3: TGTGCCAGCACCTTCCCAGGCAGGGGAAATTCACCCCTCCACTTT.

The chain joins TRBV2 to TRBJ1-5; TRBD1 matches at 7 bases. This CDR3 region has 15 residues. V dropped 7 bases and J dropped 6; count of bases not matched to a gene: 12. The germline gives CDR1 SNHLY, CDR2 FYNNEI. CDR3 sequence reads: CASKERTGASQPQHF. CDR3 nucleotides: TGTGCCAGCAAGGAAAGAACAGGGGCTAGTCAGCCCCAGCATTTT.

CDR3 coding DNA: TGTGCCAGCGGCACGGGACACCCTCAGTCACCCCTCCACTTT. Amino acid sequence: CASGTGHPQSPLHF. The J gene is TRBJ1-6, the V gene TRBV2; perhaps TRBD1 as D (6 bases). This CDR3 region has 14 residues. Trimming took 8 bases from V and 10 from J, leaving 18 bases between them. Germline V gives CDR1 SNHLY, CDR2 FYNNEI.

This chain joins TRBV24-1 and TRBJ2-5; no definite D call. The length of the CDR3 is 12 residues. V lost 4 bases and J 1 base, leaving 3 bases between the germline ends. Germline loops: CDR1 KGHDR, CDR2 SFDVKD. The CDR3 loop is CATSDIQETQYF. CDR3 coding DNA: TGTGCCACCAGTGACATCCAAGAGACCCAGTACTTC.

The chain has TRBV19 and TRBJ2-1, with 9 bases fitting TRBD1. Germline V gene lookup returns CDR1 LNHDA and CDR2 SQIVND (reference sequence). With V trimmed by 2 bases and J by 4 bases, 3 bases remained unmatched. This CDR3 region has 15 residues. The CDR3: CASSITGQGYNEQFF. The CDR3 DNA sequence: TGTGCCAGTAGTATAACGGGACAGGGATACAATGAGCAGTTCTTC. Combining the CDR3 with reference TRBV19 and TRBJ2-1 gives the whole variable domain DGGITQSPKYLFRKEGQNVTLSCEQNLNHDAMYWYRQDPGQGLRLIYYSQIVNDFQKGDIAEGYSVSREKKESFPLTVTSAQKNPTAFYLCASSITGQGYNEQFFGPGTRLTVL.

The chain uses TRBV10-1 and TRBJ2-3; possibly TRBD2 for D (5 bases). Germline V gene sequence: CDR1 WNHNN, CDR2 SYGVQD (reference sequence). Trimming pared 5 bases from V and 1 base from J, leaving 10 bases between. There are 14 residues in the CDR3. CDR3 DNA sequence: TGCGCCAGCAGTATGCGGGTCCGCACAGATACGCAGTATTTT. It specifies CASSMRVRTDTQYF.

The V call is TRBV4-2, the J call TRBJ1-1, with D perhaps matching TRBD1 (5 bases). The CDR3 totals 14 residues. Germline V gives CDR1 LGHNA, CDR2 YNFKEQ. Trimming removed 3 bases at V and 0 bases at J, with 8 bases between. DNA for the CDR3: TGTGCCAGCAGCCATCAAGGGGTGAACACTGAAGCTTTCTTT. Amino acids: CASSHQGVNTEAFF.

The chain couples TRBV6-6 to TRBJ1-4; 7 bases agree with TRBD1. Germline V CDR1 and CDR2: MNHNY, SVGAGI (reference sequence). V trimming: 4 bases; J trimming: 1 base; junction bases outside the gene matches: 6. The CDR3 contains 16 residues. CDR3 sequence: CASSFLRTGTNEKLFF. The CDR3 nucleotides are TGTGCCAGCAGTTTCCTCCGGACAGGAACTAATGAAAAACTGTTTTTT.

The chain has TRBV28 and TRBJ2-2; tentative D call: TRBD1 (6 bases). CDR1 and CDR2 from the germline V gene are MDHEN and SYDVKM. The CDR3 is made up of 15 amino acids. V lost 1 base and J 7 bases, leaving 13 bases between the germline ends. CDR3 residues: CASSLLAQGIGELFF. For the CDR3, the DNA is TGTGCCAGCAGTTTATTGGCCCAGGGGATCGGGGAGCTGTTTTTT.

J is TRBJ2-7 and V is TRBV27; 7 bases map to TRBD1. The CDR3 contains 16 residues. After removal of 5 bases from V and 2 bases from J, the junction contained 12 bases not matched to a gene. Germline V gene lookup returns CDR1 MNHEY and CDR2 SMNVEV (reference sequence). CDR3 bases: TGTGCCAGCAGTCTCAATACAGGGGTTCAGACCTACGAGCAGTACTTC. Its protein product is CASSLNTGVQTYEQYF.

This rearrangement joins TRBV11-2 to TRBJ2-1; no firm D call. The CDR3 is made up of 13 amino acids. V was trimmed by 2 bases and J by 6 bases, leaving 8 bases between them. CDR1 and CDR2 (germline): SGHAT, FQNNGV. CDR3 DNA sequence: TGTGCCAGCAGCTTACAGATACTCAATGAGCAGTTCTTC. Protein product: CASSLQILNEQFF. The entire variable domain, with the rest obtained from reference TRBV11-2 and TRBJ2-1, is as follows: EAGVAQSPRYKIIEKRQSVAFWCNPISGHATLYWYQQILGQGPKLLIQFQNNGVVDDSQLPKDRFSAERLKGVDSTLKIQPAKLEDSAVYLCASSLQILNEQFFGPGTRLTVL.

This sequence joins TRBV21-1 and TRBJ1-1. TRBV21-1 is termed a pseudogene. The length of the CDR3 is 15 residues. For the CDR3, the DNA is TGTGCCAGCAGCAAAGAGGCCGCTCGGAACACTGAAGCTTTCTTT. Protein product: CASSKEAARNTEAFF.

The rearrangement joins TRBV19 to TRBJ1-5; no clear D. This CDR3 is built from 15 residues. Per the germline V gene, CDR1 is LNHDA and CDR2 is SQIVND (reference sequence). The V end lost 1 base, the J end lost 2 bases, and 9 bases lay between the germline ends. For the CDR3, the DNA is TGTGCCAGTAGTATAGCGGGCTTTGGCAATCAGCCCCAGCATTTT. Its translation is CASSIAGFGNQPQHF. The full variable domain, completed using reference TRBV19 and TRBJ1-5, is DGGITQSPKYLFRKEGQNVTLSCEQNLNHDAMYWYRQDPGQGLRLIYYSQIVNDFQKGDIAEGYSVSREKKESFPLTVTSAQKNPTAFYLCASSIAGFGNQPQHFGDGTRLSIL.

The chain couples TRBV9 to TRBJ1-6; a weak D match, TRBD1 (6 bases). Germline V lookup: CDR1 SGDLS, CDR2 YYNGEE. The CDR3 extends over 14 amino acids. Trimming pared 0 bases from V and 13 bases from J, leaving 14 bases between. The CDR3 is CASSVEGTLDPLHF. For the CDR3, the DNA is TGTGCCAGCAGCGTAGAGGGGACACTTGACCCCCTCCACTTT.

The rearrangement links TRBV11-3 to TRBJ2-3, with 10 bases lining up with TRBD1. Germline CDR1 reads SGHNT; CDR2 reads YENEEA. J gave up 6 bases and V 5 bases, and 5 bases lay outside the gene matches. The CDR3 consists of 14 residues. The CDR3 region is CASSPGTGDDTQYF. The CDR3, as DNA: TGTGCCAGCAGCCCCGGGACAGGGGATGATACGCAGTATTTT.

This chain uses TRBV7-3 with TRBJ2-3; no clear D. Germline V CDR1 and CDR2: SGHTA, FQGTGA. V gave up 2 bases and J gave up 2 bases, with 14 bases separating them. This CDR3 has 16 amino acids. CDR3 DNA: TGTGCCAGCAGCTTAGAATTTGGGCTATTCACAGATACGCAGTATTTT. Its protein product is CASSLEFGLFTDTQYF.

The CDR3 loop is CASSYPQGFAFF. The DNA for the CDR3 is TGTGCCAGCAGTTACCCCCAGGGTTTCGCTTTCTTT. The V call is TRBV6-5, the J call TRBJ1-1, with D possibly TRBD1 on 5 matching bases. Germline CDR1 is MNHEY and CDR2 is SVGAGI. The V end was cut by 2 bases, the J end by 11 bases, with 12 bases between. This CDR3 region has 12 residues.